This entry lists 20 T cell receptor beta chains sequenced from one sample in a study of blood T cell repertoires in COVID-19. The method was immunoSEQ multiplex PCR; TCRdb's version includes in-frame clones alone and lacks a portion of them. Of approximately 24,000 clones in the sample, about 89% were seen once. The sample consisted of peripheral blood. The receptors originated from a man in his sixties or seventies with COVID-19, enrolled during active disease.

The rearrangement joins TRBV5-5 to TRBJ2-2; maybe TRBD1 (6 bases). The CDR3 is 15 residues long. Trimming cost V 6 bases and J 0 bases, with 12 bases left between them. The germline V gene encodes CDR1 SGHKS and CDR2 YYEKEE (reference sequence). The CDR3 spells CASIPGASNTGELFF. The CDR3 DNA sequence: TGTGCCAGCATCCCAGGGGCCTCGAACACCGGGGAGCTGTTTTTT. Full variable domain (rest looked up from reference TRBV5-5 and TRBJ2-2): DAGVTQSPTHLIKTRGQQVTLRCSPISGHKSVSWYQQVLGQGPQFIFQYYEKEERGRGNFPDRFSARQFPNYSSELNVNALLLGDSALYLCASIPGASNTGELFFGEGSRLTVL.

The chain has TRBV18 and TRBJ1-4; TRBD1 matches at 9 bases. Per the germline V gene, CDR1 is KGHSH and CDR2 is LQKENI. The CDR3 is 16 amino acids. The J segment lost 8 bases and the V segment lost 3 bases, leaving 10 bases of the junction unmatched. The CDR3 DNA reads as TGTGCCAGCTCACCCATCCCCGGGACAGGGCGAGAAAAACTGTTTTTT. It specifies CASSPIPGTGREKLFF.

The J gene is TRBJ1-1, the V gene TRBV5-1, with a possible D match to TRBD1 (6 bases). CDR1 SGHRS and CDR2 YFSETQ come from the germline V gene. The length of the CDR3 is 15 residues. V was shortened by 6 bases and J by 5 bases, with 20 bases between the two germline ends. CDR3 sequence (DNA): TGCGCCAGCACCCTGGAACAGGGCGGTCGTACTGAAGCTTTCTTT. It specifies CASTLEQGGRTEAFF.

The rearrangement joins TRBV2 to TRBJ2-1; a possible D gene is TRBD2 (5 bases). Between the trimmed V and J ends, which lost 4 bases and 9 bases, there was a span of 22 bases. Germline CDR1 SNHLY, CDR2 FYNNEI. CDR3 length equals 16 residues. CDR3: CASSAQDPLGEFEQFF. CDR3 nucleotides: TGTGCCAGCAGTGCCCAGGATCCCCTCGGGGAGTTTGAGCAGTTCTTC.

The chain links TRBV19 to TRBJ1-5; 7 bases are a match to TRBD1. The CDR3 is made up of 15 amino acids. The V segment lost 3 bases and the J segment 5 bases; nucleotides outside the gene matches: 7. From germline, CDR1 is LNHDA and CDR2 SQIVND (reference sequence). This CDR3 reads CASSITGARDQPQHF. CDR3 bases: TGTGCCAGTAGTATTACAGGGGCCAGGGATCAGCCCCAGCATTTT.

In its sample, this clone was seen a few times. The genes are TRBV7-2 and TRBJ2-2; 13 nucleotides align to TRBD2. The V gene end was trimmed by 5 bases and the J gene end by 9 bases; junction bases not matched to a gene: 6. The CDR3 length is 15 residues. The germline V gene encodes CDR1 SGHTA and CDR2 FQGNSA. The CDR3 nucleotides read TGTGCCAGCAGCCTTCGACTAGCGGGAGGCAGGGAGCTGTTTTTT. As protein: CASSLRLAGGRELFF.

The gene calls are TRBV4-2 and TRBJ2-7, with TRBD2 matching 8 bases. Germline-derived CDR1 and CDR2 are LGHNA and YNFKEQ. This CDR3 comprises 20 residues. V was pared by 4 bases and J by 1 base, with 21 bases of the junction left unmatched. Here the CDR3 reads CASSPTGGGVTGGVSYEQYF. The CDR3, as DNA: TGTGCCAGCAGCCCCACGGGGGGAGGGGTCACCGGGGGGGTTTCCTACGAGCAGTACTTC.

The chain links TRBV30 to TRBJ2-7; D is possibly TRBD2 (6 bases). CDR3 length: 15 amino acids. V was cut by 4 bases and J by 4 bases, with 20 bases left in between. CDR1 and CDR2 (germline): GTSNPN, SVGIG (reference sequence). Here the CDR3 DNA reads TGTGCCTGGACCCACCGCGGGACTGGCGGGTACGAGCAGTACTTC. Translation: CAWTHRGTGGYEQYF.

The chain joins TRBV14 to TRBJ1-4; D possibly corresponds to TRBD1 (6 bases). CDR3 size: 16 residues. The germline CDR1 and CDR2 sequences are SGHDN and FVKESK. V was cut by 0 bases and J by 3 bases, with 11 bases left in between. The CDR3: CASSQDIRQANEKLFF. The CDR3 coding sequence is TGTGCCAGCAGCCAAGATATCCGACAGGCTAATGAAAAACTGTTTTTT. The full variable domain, in which reference TRBV14 and TRBJ1-4 provide the parts outside the CDR3, is EAGVTQFPSHSVIEKGQTVTLRCDPISGHDNLYWYRRVMGKEIKFLLHFVKESKQDESGMPNNRFLAERTGGTYSTLKVQPAELEDSGVYFCASSQDIRQANEKLFFGSGTQLSVL.

This chain links TRBV6-5 with TRBJ2-1; 7 bases match TRBD2. The J segment lost 14 bases and the V segment lost 7 bases, leaving 8 bases of the junction unmatched. This CDR3 is 11 amino acids long. Germline V gives CDR1 MNHEY, CDR2 SVGAGI. DNA for the CDR3: TGTGCCAGCAAGCGGGAACAGGAAGAGTTCTTC. It yields the protein CASKREQEEFF.

The rearrangement uses TRBV18 and TRBJ1-3; TRBD1 matches at 7 bases. The germline gives CDR1 KGHSH, CDR2 LQKENI. Unmatched junction bases numbered 1, after V lost 3 bases and J lost 5 bases. The CDR3 is 13 amino acids. This chain's CDR3 is CASSPGQRNTIYF. The CDR3 DNA reads TGTGCCAGCTCACCGGGACAGAGAAACACCATATATTTT.

The V and J genes are TRBV19 and TRBJ2-1; 7 bases align to TRBD1. Trimming took 3 bases from V and 3 from J; bases not matched to a gene: 5. This CDR3 comprises 15 residues. Germline-derived CDR1 and CDR2 are LNHDA and SQIVND (reference sequence). The CDR3 here is CASSIAQGHYNEQFF. CDR3 sequence (DNA): TGTGCCAGTAGTATTGCACAGGGGCACTACAATGAGCAGTTCTTC.

The chain uses TRBV10-2 and TRBJ2-5; 12 bases match TRBD2. CDR1 is WSHSY and CDR2 is SAAADI in the germline V gene. The trim removed 7 bases at V and 7 bases at J, leaving 7 bases unmatched. This CDR3 spans 14 amino acids. The CDR3 DNA follows: TGCGCCAGCATCCGGACTAGCGGGGCGACGACCCAGTACTTC. The encoded protein is CASIRTSGATTQYF.

This chain's CDR3 is CASGFLQGNTIYF. Here the CDR3 DNA reads TGTGCTAGTGGTTTTTTACAGGGAAACACCATATATTTT. V gene TRBV12-5 combines with J gene TRBJ1-3; no firm D call. The germline V and J ends were trimmed by 3 bases and 4 bases, with 7 bases remaining between them. Germline V CDR1 and CDR2: LGHNT, FRNRAP. This CDR3 comprises 13 residues.

This clone was seen a single time. V is TRBV4-2 and J is TRBJ2-1, with a possible D match to TRBD1 (6 bases). CDR3 length: 17 residues. Trimming stripped 1 base from V and 3 bases from J, with 16 bases between. Germline assignment: CDR1 LGHNA and CDR2 YNFKEQ. The CDR3 here is CASSQAYRVGIYNEQFF. In DNA form, the CDR3 reads TGTGCCAGCAGCCAAGCTTACAGGGTGGGGATCTACAATGAGCAGTTCTTC.

J is TRBJ2-5 and V is TRBV2; TRBD2 aligns across 9 bases. V trimming: 4 bases; J trimming: 0 bases; junction bases outside the gene matches: 3. Germline loops: CDR1 SNHLY, CDR2 FYNNEI. The CDR3 has 15 residues. The CDR3 bases are TGTGCCAGCAGTGCCCAGCGGGGGGACCAAGAGACCCAGTACTTC. This encodes CASSAQRGDQETQYF.

V gene TRBV15 combines with J gene TRBJ1-2; the D gene is possibly TRBD1 (5 bases). This CDR3 has 14 residues. Trimming removed 3 bases at V and 3 bases at J, with 11 bases between. Per germline, CDR1 LNHNV and CDR2 YYDKDF (reference sequence). The CDR3 DNA sequence: TGTGCCACCAGCAGCCGAGGACAAGACTATGGCTACACCTTC. Amino acids: CATSSRGQDYGYTF.

The gene calls are TRBV18 and TRBJ2-3, with 9 bases matching TRBD1. Germline assignment: CDR1 KGHSH and CDR2 LQKENI. This CDR3 is 15 amino acids long. With V trimmed by 6 bases and J by 2 bases, 6 bases remained unmatched. The CDR3 here is CASSSGQGNTDTQYF. The CDR3 DNA is TGTGCCAGCTCGTCTGGACAGGGGAACACAGATACGCAGTATTTT.

The chain employs TRBV4-1 and TRBJ2-7; D is perhaps TRBD1 (5 bases). Trimming shortened V by 0 bases and J by 4 bases, and 13 bases separated the two germline ends. The CDR3 sequence is 15 residues long. Per germline, CDR1 MGHRA and CDR2 YSYEKL. CDR3 sequence reads: CASSQDRVGVYEQYF. The CDR3 DNA reads TGCGCCAGCAGCCAAGACAGGGTGGGTGTATACGAGCAGTACTTC.

The V call is TRBV11-2, the J call TRBJ2-7; tentatively, D is TRBD1 (6 bases). Trimming stripped 1 base from V and 4 bases from J, with 8 bases between. This CDR3 comprises 13 residues. Germline V gene sequence: CDR1 SGHAT, CDR2 FQNNGV. CDR3 coding DNA: TGTGCCAGCAGCTTAGCAGGGGCTTACGAGCAGTACTTC. Translating gives CASSLAGAYEQYF.